The rows below give T cell receptor beta chains drawn from one sample of a study of siplizumab effects on memory and regulatory T cells. This table comes from immunoSEQ multiplex PCR, and its TCRdb copy is limited to in-frame clones, with some not included. In the table there are some 96,000 clones, about nine tenths of which are singletons. Sample: CD4+ T cells sorted from blood. The receptors were sampled from a human donor in good health. Both conserved end residues are part of each CDR3. The D gene is left open where the match is weak. Rows give clone size only sometimes, using once, few, many, or a class for an expanded clone.

D gene	J gene	V gene	clone size	CDR3 length	CDR3 DNA	CDR3 protein
TRBD1	TRBJ1-1	TRBV29-1	NA	14	TGCAGCGTCGACAGGGGGCGCATGGACACTGAAGCTTTCTTT	CSVDRGRMDTEAFF
NA	TRBJ1-1	TRBV5-6	NA	13	TGTGCCAGCAGCTTGAGGGGCGTCACTGAAGCTTTCTTT	CASSLRGVTEAFF
NA	TRBJ1-2	TRBV6-4	NA	15	TGTGCCAGCAGTGACTCGGGGGGGCCTTCGTATGGCTACACCTTC	CASSDSGGPSYGYTF
NA	TRBJ1-5	TRBV5-1	NA	15	TGCGCCAGCAGCTTGGGGGGCATTAATGATCAGCCCCAGCATTTT	CASSLGGINDQPQHF
TRBD1	TRBJ2-7	TRBV12-5	NA	14	TGTGCTAGTGGTCACCGGGACAGGACCTACGAGCAGTACTTC	CASGHRDRTYEQYF
NA	TRBJ1-6	TRBV2	once	13	TGTGCCAGCAGTGAAGCGCTTCGGATAGCCCTCCACTTT	CASSEALRIALHF
NA	TRBJ1-5	TRBV28	NA	19	TGTGCCAGCAGTTTAGGGACCGTATTATTGGCTTATAGCAATCAGCCCCAGCATTTT	CASSLGTVLLAYSNQPQHF
TRBD1	TRBJ2-1	TRBV12-5	NA	19	TGTGCTAGTGGTTTGGCTAGAGGGGGACAGGGAGGATTATACAATGAGCAGTTCTTC	CASGLARGGQGGLYNEQFF
TRBD2	TRBJ2-2	TRBV30	NA	15	TGTGCCTGGAGAGGACTAGCGGGGGACACCGGGGAGCTGTTTTTT	CAWRGLAGDTGELFF
NA	TRBJ2-6	TRBV28	NA	14	TGTGCCAGCAGTTGGAGCTCTGGGGCCAACGTCCTGACTTTC	CASSWSSGANVLTF
NA	TRBJ1-1	TRBV7-9	once	11	TGTGCCAGCAGCATCAACACTGAAGCTTTCTTT	CASSINTEAFF
TRBD2	TRBJ2-2	TRBV7-6	NA	16	TGTGCCAGCAGGTTGGCTAGCGGGGGGGTCACCGGGGAGCTGTTTTTT	CASRLASGGVTGELFF
NA	TRBJ1-1	TRBV6-5	NA	14	TGTGCCAGCAGGGGCTTCGGGACTCCGACTGAAGCTTTCTTT	CASRGFGTPTEAFF
NA	TRBJ2-1	TRBV11-3	NA	12	TGTGCCAGCAGCTGGGAAGGCAATGAGCAGTTCTTC	CASSWEGNEQFF
NA	TRBJ1-2	TRBV20-1	NA	11	TGCAGTGCTAGATACGTGCGGGGCTACACCTTC	CSARYVRGYTF
TRBD2	TRBJ2-3	TRBV4-2	NA	17	TGTGCCAGCAGCCAAGAGGGGAACGGGGGGGCCTGGGGCACGCAGTATTTT	CASSQEGNGGAWGTQYF
NA	TRBJ1-2	TRBV5-1	NA	14	TGCGCCAGCAGCCCACAAGACGTAAACTATGGCTACACCTTC	CASSPQDVNYGYTF
NA	TRBJ2-1	TRBV18	NA	14	TGTGCCAGCTCACCAGGGACACTTCGCAATGAGCAGTTCTTC	CASSPGTLRNEQFF
NA	TRBJ2-3	TRBV4-3	NA	13	TGCGCCAGCAGCCAAGGTCCGGCAGATACGCAGTATTTT	CASSQGPADTQYF
NA	TRBJ1-4	TRBV28	once	14	TGTGCCAGCAGTTTAGAGGGGCTGGGTGAAAAACTGTTTTTT	CASSLEGLGEKLFF
NA	TRBJ1-6	TRBV2	NA	13	TGTGCCAGCAGCGTCACAGGGAAAACACCCCTCCACTTT	CASSVTGKTPLHF
NA	TRBJ1-5	TRBV9	NA	19	TGTGCCAGCAGCGTAGGAACAGGGAATGTGGGTAGTATAGATCAGCCCCAGCATTTT	CASSVGTGNVGSIDQPQHF
NA	TRBJ2-5	TRBV10-2	NA	14	TGCGCCAGCAGTGAGGGACGGCTGGTCGAGACCCAGTACTTC	CASSEGRLVETQYF
TRBD2	TRBJ2-3	TRBV5-4	NA	17	TGTGCCAGCAGCTTGGCCACTAGCGGGGTTAGCACAGATACGCAGTATTTT	CASSLATSGVSTDTQYF
TRBD1	TRBJ2-5	TRBV15	NA	16	TGTGCCACCAGCACCAGAGCAGGGGGCCACCAAGAGACCCAGTACTTC	CATSTRAGGHQETQYF
NA	TRBJ2-7	TRBV28	NA	15	TGTGCCAGCACCCCCCGTACCAGGTTCACCTACGAGCAGTACTTC	CASTPRTRFTYEQYF
NA	TRBJ2-2	TRBV7-2	NA	16	TGTGCCAGCAGCGAACGACAGAGGACGAACACCGGGGAGCTGTTTTTT	CASSERQRTNTGELFF
NA	TRBJ1-3	TRBV5-1	once	13	TGCGCCAGCAGCCCAGGATCCGGAAACACCATATATTTT	CASSPGSGNTIYF
NA	TRBJ1-1	TRBV18	NA	15	TGTGCCAGCTCACCACCTCGGGGGATGAACACTGAAGCTTTCTTT	CASSPPRGMNTEAFF
NA	TRBJ2-7	TRBV7-2	NA	15	TGTGCCAGCTGCCCCGGGTCTGCGAGCTCCTACGAGCAGTACTTC	CASCPGSASSYEQYF
NA	TRBJ1-3	TRBV5-8	NA	16	TGTGCCAGCAGCTTGGGGGGGGCCCGCTCTGGAAACACCATATATTTT	CASSLGGARSGNTIYF
NA	TRBJ2-7	TRBV14	NA	11	TGTGCCAGCAGCCAACATGTCGAGCAGTACTTC	CASSQHVEQYF
TRBD1	TRBJ1-2	TRBV19	NA	14	TGTGCCAGTACCCCCGGGACAGAAAACTATGGCTACACCTTC	CASTPGTENYGYTF
NA	TRBJ1-5	TRBV10-3	NA	13	TGTGCCATCAGTGAAAGACAGCAGCAGCCCCAGCATTTT	CAISERQQQPQHF
NA	TRBJ2-2	TRBV7-9	NA	18	TGTGCCAGCAGCCCCTCGTCGGGGGGCCAGAGGAACACCGGGGAGCTGTTTTTT	CASSPSSGGQRNTGELFF
NA	TRBJ2-1	TRBV2	NA	12	TGTGCCAGCACCAGACTAGAGGTTGAGCAGTTCTTC	CASTRLEVEQFF
NA	TRBJ1-4	TRBV7-9	once	15	TGTGCCAACAGCGCAACTGGAGGGGGTAGGGAAAAACTGTTTTTT	CANSATGGGREKLFF
NA	TRBJ2-1	TRBV5-1	NA	15	TGCGCCAGCAGCTTCGGTTGGGGCTCCTACAATGAGCAGTTCTTC	CASSFGWGSYNEQFF
NA	TRBJ1-2	TRBV28	NA	12	TGTGCCAGCAGTATCGAACGGATCCGGTACACCTTC	CASSIERIRYTF
NA	TRBJ1-2	TRBV6-5	NA	12	TGTGCCAGCGGTTGGGGAAACTATGGCTACACCTTC	CASGWGNYGYTF
NA	TRBJ1-2	TRBV11-2	few	13	TGTGCCAGCAGCTTAGGGGAAAGGAGTGGCTACACCTTC	CASSLGERSGYTF
TRBD2	TRBJ2-7	TRBV9	once	14	TGTGCCAGCAGCGCCGGGGGAGGGTACTACGAGCAGTACTTC	CASSAGGGYYEQYF
NA	TRBJ2-5	TRBV2	NA	12	TGTGCCAGCAAGGAGGTAGGGGAGACCCAGTACTTC	CASKEVGETQYF
NA	TRBJ1-5	TRBV5-5	few	15	TGTGCCAGCAGCCTAGCCGACAGGAACAATCAGCCCCAGCATTTT	CASSLADRNNQPQHF
NA	TRBJ2-1	TRBV11-3	NA	13	TGTGCCAGCAGCTTGGGCTCCCTCACTGAGCAGTTCTTC	CASSLGSLTEQFF
TRBD1	TRBJ2-7	TRBV27	NA	15	TGTGCCAGCAGTACTCGACAGGGGGCCCATTACGAGCAGTACTTC	CASSTRQGAHYEQYF